These 19 T cell receptor beta chains came from one sample sequenced in a study of cytomegalovirus exposure and HLA in healthy donors. The PCR employed 60 Vbeta primers together with 13 Jbeta primers. This table comes from immunoSEQ multiplex PCR, and its TCRdb copy is limited to in-frame clones, with some not included. The sample holds roughly 130,000 clones; approximately 79% are singletons and the top ten take 4.3%. Source material: PBMCs. These receptors all come from a young man in good health and CMV-seropositive.

This clone was detected once. The chain couples TRBV7-8 to TRBJ2-1; 8 nucleotides line up with TRBD1. The trim removed 4 bases at V and 4 bases at J, leaving 15 bases unmatched. This CDR3 is 18 amino acids long. Germline V gene data show CDR1 as SGHVS and CDR2 as FQNEAQ. The CDR3 DNA reads TGTGCCAGCAGCTACCCCGGGGGTGTTGGACAGGGTTACAATGAGCAGTTCTTC. Translating gives CASSYPGGVGQGYNEQFF.

This clone has a single count. The V and J genes are TRBV27 and TRBJ1-1, with 9 bases fitting TRBD1. The CDR3 spans 19 residues. The germline CDR1 and CDR2 sequences are MNHEY and SMNVEV (reference sequence). V was clipped by 4 bases and J by 1 base; unmatched bases: 16. This chain's CDR3 is CASSSPGTGWGWGNTEAFF. The CDR3 DNA reads TGTGCCAGCAGTTCGCCTGGGACAGGGTGGGGGTGGGGGAACACTGAAGCTTTCTTT.

This rearrangement joins TRBV7-9 to TRBJ2-1; 8 positions match TRBD1. CDR1 and CDR2 (germline): SEHNR, FQNEAQ (reference sequence). The CDR3 totals 16 residues. Trimming cost V 4 bases and J 1 base; bases outside gene matches: 6. The CDR3 nucleotides are TGTGCCAGCAGCTCCTTAACAGGGGGATCCTACAATGAGCAGTTCTTC. Protein product: CASSSLTGGSYNEQFF.

This chain uses TRBV15 with TRBJ1-6, with TRBD1 as a possible D gene (6 bases). This CDR3 is 15 amino acids long. From germline, CDR1 is LNHNV and CDR2 YYDKDF (reference sequence). The V gene lost 4 bases and the J gene lost 1 base, with 8 bases spanning the gap. The CDR3 DNA follows: TGTGCCACCAGCAAGACAGGATCCTATAATTCACCCCTCCACTTT. This encodes CATSKTGSYNSPLHF.

The V and J genes are TRBV7-9 and TRBJ1-2; tentatively, D is TRBD1 (5 bases). The CDR3 consists of 12 residues. Germline values: CDR1 SEHNR, CDR2 FQNEAQ (reference sequence). V was trimmed by 6 bases and J by 4 bases, leaving 9 bases between them. CDR3 bases: TGTGCCAGCAGGTCCGGGGGCTATGGCTACACCTTC. This sequence encodes CASRSGGYGYTF.

This clone was seen just once. The genes are TRBV5-6 and TRBJ1-2; 12 positions match TRBD1. The CDR3 spans 16 residues. Trimming took 3 bases from V and 2 from J; bases not matched to a gene: 5. Germline assignment: CDR1 SGHDT and CDR2 YYEEEE. The CDR3 DNA reads TGTGCCAGCAGCTCTACCGGGACAGGGGGCAACTATGGCTACACCTTC. The encoded protein is CASSSTGTGGNYGYTF.

The rearrangement uses TRBV5-1 and TRBJ2-2, with D uncertain. This CDR3 spans 15 amino acids. Trimming removed 0 bases from V and 1 base from J, with 7 bases in between. The V gene's germline CDR1 is SGHRS and CDR2 YFSETQ. In DNA, the CDR3 is TGCGCCAGCAGCTTGGTTGGCCTGAACACCGGGGAGCTGTTTTTT. Protein sequence: CASSLVGLNTGELFF. Drawing the rest from reference TRBV5-1 and TRBJ2-2, the complete variable domain is KAGVTQTPRYLIKTRGQQVTLSCSPISGHRSVSWYQQTPGQGLQFLFEYFSETQRNKGNFPGRFSGRQFSNSRSEMNVSTLELGDSALYLCASSLVGLNTGELFFGEGSRLTVL.

V usage is TRBV29-1 and J usage is TRBJ2-7; D is perhaps TRBD1 (6 bases). V lost 3 bases to trimming and J lost 1 base, with 10 bases between them. From germline, CDR1 is SQVTM and CDR2 ANQGSEA. This CDR3 comprises 13 residues. The CDR3 DNA reads as TGCAGCGTTGATTTCGGACAGTCCTACGAGCAGTACTTC. It codes for CSVDFGQSYEQYF.

This clone showed up just a few times. The J gene is TRBJ1-1, the V gene TRBV6-5, with 7 bases identical to TRBD1. The V gene end was trimmed by 8 bases and the J gene end by 1 base; junction bases not matched to a gene: 4. Per the germline V gene, CDR1 is MNHEY and CDR2 is SVGAGI. This CDR3 region has 13 residues. CDR3 DNA sequence: TGTGCCAGCGGAGGGGGCAGGAACACTGAAGCTTTCTTT. Translation: CASGGGRNTEAFF.

The chain combines TRBV18 with TRBJ1-6, with 7 bases aligning to TRBD1. CDR1 is KGHSH, CDR2 LQKENI, per germline. V shed 4 bases and J 5 bases; nucleotides not matched to a gene: 5. This CDR3 has 15 amino acids. The chain's CDR3 is CASSLRQGDNSPLHF. As DNA, the CDR3 is TGTGCCAGCTCACTTCGACAGGGTGATAATTCACCCCTCCACTTT. The full variable domain, completed using reference TRBV18 and TRBJ1-6, is NAGVMQNPRHLVRRRGQEARLRCSPMKGHSHVYWYRQLPEEGLKFMVYLQKENIIDESGMPKERFSAEFPKEGPSILRIQQVVRGDSAAYFCASSLRQGDNSPLHFGNGTRLTVT.

This clone occurred a few times. The chain recombines TRBV6-1 with TRBJ1-5; no definite D call. The CDR3 totals 13 residues. Germline CDR1 is MNHNS and CDR2 is SASEGT. The V gene lost 4 bases and the J gene lost 6 bases, with 10 bases spanning the gap. CDR3 sequence: CASSGHPAQPQHF. DNA of the CDR3: TGTGCCAGCAGTGGACACCCGGCTCAGCCCCAGCATTTT.

J is TRBJ2-7 and V is TRBV5-1; 9 positions match TRBD1. The length of the CDR3 is 14 residues. V dropped 6 bases and J dropped 0; count of bases not matched to a gene: 4. Germline CDR1 is SGHRS and CDR2 is YFSETQ. CDR3 residues: CASTSQGASYEQYF. Written as DNA, the CDR3 is TGCGCCAGCACCTCACAGGGGGCCTCCTACGAGCAGTACTTC.

This chain uses TRBV2 with TRBJ2-1; TRBD2 agrees at 11 bases. The CDR3 spans 17 residues. Germline CDR1 reads SNHLY; CDR2 reads FYNNEI. Unmatched junction bases numbered 10, after V lost 6 bases and J lost 3 bases. As DNA, the CDR3 is TGTGCCAGCAGAGAAACTAGCGGGGGCCGGGGCTACAATGAGCAGTTCTTC. This translates into CASRETSGGRGYNEQFF.

The CDR3 coding sequence is TGTGCCAGCAGCGTAGGGCAGGGGGCGACCTACGAGCAGTACTTC. It is translated as CASSVGQGATYEQYF. This chain uses TRBV9 with TRBJ2-7, with TRBD1 matching over 8 bases. J was trimmed by 2 bases and V by 0 bases; bases with no gene match: 4. The CDR3 totals 15 residues. The germline gives CDR1 SGDLS, CDR2 YYNGEE. The full variable domain, rest sourced from reference TRBV9 and TRBJ2-7, is DSGVTQTPKHLITATGQRVTLRCSPRSGDLSVYWYQQSLDQGLQFLIQYYNGEERAKGNILERFSAQQFPDLHSELNLSSLELGDSALYFCASSVGQGATYEQYFGPGTRLTVT.

The chain combines TRBV27 with TRBJ2-1; TRBD1 matches at 7 bases. The CDR3 sequence is 12 residues long. The germline V gene encodes CDR1 MNHEY and CDR2 SMNVEV (reference sequence). The V gene end was trimmed by 8 bases and the J gene end by 9 bases; junction bases not matched to a gene: 7. The CDR3 spells CASRRQGTEQFF. The CDR3 DNA follows: TGTGCCAGCCGACGACAGGGTACTGAGCAGTTCTTC.

The chain couples TRBV6-5 to TRBJ1-2; 11 nucleotides line up with TRBD1. Germline CDR1 is MNHEY and CDR2 is SVGAGI. This CDR3 contains 15 residues. Unmatched junction bases numbered 7, after V lost 2 bases and J lost 8 bases. CDR3: CASSYARDRGTGYTF. The CDR3 DNA sequence: TGTGCCAGCAGTTACGCCCGGGACAGGGGGACGGGCTACACCTTC.

The chain has TRBV11-3 and TRBJ2-7, with 12 bases aligning to TRBD1. The CDR3 has 15 amino acids. Germline CDR1 reads SGHNT; CDR2 reads YENEEA. Trimming at V came to 8 bases and at J to 5 bases, leaving 10 bases not matched to a gene. The CDR3 DNA sequence: TGTGCCAGCCTGAGGGGGGACAGGGGGCAGCACGAGCAGTACTTC. Protein product: CASLRGDRGQHEQYF.

This chain uses TRBV6-1 with TRBJ1-5, with D hard to call. The CDR3 has 12 amino acids. Trimming removed 3 bases from V and 5 bases from J, with 5 bases in between. Germline V gives CDR1 MNHNS, CDR2 SASEGT. DNA for the CDR3: TGTGCCAGCAGTGAGCAGTATCAGCCCCAGCATTTT. Its translation: CASSEQYQPQHF.

The chain couples TRBV2 to TRBJ1-1; D call uncertain. Per the germline V gene, CDR1 is SNHLY and CDR2 is FYNNEI. This CDR3 spans 13 amino acids. Between the trimmed V and J ends, which lost 4 bases and 6 bases, there was a span of 12 bases. CDR3 DNA sequence: TGTGCCAGCAGTGCCACGGGAATCGCTGAAGCTTTCTTT. It yields the protein CASSATGIAEAFF.